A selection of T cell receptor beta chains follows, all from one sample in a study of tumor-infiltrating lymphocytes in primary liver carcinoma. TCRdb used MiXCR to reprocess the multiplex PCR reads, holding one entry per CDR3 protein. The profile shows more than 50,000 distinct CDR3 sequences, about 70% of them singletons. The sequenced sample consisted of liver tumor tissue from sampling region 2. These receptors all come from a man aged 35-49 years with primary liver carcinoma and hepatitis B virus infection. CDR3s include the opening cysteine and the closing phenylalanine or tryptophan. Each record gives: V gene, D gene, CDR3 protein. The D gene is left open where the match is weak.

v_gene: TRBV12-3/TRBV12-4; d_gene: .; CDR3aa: CTSSLLPGGPPYEQHF
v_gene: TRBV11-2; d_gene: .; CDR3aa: CASSSVHLSYEQYF
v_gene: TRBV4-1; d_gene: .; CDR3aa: CASSQELGRPPGGHTF
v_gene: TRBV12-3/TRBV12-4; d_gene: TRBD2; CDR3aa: CASSSAGRGQEIQYF
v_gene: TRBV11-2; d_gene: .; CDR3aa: CASNPDDPLQIARSTDTQYF
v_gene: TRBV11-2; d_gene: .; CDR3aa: CASSFDRGRVGTWKLFF
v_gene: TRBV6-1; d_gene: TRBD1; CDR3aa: CASSDRDNDLNTGELLF
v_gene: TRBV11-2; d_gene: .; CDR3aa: CASSLLRAGTGELFF
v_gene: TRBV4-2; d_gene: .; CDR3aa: CVSSQTPGSDDEQYF
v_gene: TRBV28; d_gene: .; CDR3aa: CAIPLDPGGYTF
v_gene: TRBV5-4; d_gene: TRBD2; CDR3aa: CASNADPSGSIIDTQYF
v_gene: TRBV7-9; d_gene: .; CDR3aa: CTSSQGGTGELFF
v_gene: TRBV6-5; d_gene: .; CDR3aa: CASSKIRADTQYF
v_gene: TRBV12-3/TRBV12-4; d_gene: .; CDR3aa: CASSYTTGSYEQYF
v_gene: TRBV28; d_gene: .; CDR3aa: CTSSLRGGWRDERYF
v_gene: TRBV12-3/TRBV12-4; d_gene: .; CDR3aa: CASMGSVAAPKETQYF
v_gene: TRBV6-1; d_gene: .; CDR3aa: CASSGRGGPCKQYF
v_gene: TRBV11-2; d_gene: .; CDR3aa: CAIGASTGELFF
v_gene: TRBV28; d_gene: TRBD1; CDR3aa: CASSDGQDTETQYF
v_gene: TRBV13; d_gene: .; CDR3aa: CARSQGGSYEQYF
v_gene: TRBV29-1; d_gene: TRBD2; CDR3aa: CVGGRAAEIQYF
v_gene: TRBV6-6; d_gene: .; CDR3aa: CACSYSSELTF
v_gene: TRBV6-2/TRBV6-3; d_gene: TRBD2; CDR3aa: CTSRRERDLTYKQYF
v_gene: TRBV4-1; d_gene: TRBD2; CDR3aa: CASSQGVAGGGETHYF
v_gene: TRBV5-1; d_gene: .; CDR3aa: CASSLATDANYGYTF
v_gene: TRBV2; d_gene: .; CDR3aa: CVGETQYF
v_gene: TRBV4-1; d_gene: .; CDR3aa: CTRSQAKRELYNELFF
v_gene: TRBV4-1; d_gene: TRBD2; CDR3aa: CASSQDGRTSGINEQYF
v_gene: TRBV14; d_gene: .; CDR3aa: CASCQGLRSYNDQFF
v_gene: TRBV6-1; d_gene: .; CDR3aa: CASRARRKEAFF
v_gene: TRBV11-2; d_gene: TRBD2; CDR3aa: CASSVSSGRVNEQFF
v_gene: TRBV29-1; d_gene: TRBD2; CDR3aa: CSVAPSGDSGTQYF
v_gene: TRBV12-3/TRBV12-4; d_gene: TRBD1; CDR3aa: CASSSTGENGQLF
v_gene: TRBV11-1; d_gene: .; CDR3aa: CASSRGSGVNSGVNVLTF
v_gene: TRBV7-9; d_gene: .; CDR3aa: CASSRQDRNGYTF
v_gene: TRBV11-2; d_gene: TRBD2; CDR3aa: CASSLDGGGLTDTQYF
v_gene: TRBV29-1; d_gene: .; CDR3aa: CSVGERAPETQYF
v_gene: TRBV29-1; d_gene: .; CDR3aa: CSVRLDSYEQYF
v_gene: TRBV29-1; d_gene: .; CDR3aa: CSVEVVGQVLVGANVPTF
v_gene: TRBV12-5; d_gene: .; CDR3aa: CASSPGSEQYF
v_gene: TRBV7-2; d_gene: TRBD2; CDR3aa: CASSLSSGSVNEQFF
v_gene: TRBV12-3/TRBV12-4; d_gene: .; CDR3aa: CASSRNLNTGELFF
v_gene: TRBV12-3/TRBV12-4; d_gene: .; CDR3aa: CASSLGRGATGELLF
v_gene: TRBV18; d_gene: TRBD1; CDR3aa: CACSPPTGGLYEQYF
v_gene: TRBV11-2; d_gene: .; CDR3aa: CANSLGLEGRVTQYF
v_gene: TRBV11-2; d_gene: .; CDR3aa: CASRERESPYGYTF
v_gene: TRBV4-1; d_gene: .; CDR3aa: CSSSQNSNTRELFF
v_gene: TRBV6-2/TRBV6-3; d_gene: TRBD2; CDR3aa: CAITSGNSCEQYF
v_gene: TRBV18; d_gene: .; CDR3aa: CASSPGVNEKLFF
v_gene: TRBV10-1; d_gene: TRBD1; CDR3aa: CASGGTGPTGEMFF
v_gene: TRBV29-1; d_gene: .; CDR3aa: CSVAAGTALNYDYIF
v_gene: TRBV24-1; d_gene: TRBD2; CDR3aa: CATSDASGRGRETQYF
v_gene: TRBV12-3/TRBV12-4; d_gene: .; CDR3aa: CANSVVNTGELFF
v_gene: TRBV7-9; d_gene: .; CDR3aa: CASTREDSGANLLTF